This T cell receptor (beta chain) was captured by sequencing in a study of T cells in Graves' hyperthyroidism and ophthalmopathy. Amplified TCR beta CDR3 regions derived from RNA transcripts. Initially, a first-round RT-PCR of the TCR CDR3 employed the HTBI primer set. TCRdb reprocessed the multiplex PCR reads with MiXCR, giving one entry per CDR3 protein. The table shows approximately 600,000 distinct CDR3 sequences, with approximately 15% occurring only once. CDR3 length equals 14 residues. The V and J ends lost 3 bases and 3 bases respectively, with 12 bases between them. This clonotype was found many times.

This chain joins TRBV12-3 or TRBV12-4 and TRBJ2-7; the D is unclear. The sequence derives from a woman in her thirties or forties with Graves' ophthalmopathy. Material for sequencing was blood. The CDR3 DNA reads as TGTGCCAGCAGTTTCACCCTGACGGACTACGAGCAGTACTTC. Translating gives CASSFTLTDYEQYF.